Each of the 24 T cell receptor beta chains below was sequenced from the same sample in a study of OX40 agonist ivuxolimab in advanced cancers. Libraries were prepared by immunoSEQ multiplex PCR; TCRdb keeps only in-frame clonotypes and omits some of them. Of under 100,000 clones listed, more than 70% are singletons. Specimen: CD4+ or CD8+ T cells sorted from blood, collected in a trial of the OX40 agonist ivuxolimab. Receptor source: an adult with an advanced solid tumor such as melanoma, head and neck, liver or kidney cancer.

The CDR3 DNA is TGTGCCAGTAGTGTCGGACAGGGTAGAAACACCATATATTTT. This gives the protein CASSVGQGRNTIYF. The V gene is TRBV19, the J gene TRBJ1-3, with 8 nucleotides matching TRBD1. Germline lookup yields CDR1 LNHDA and CDR2 SQIVND (reference sequence). This CDR3 contains 14 residues. V trimming: 5 bases; J trimming: 5 bases; junction bases outside the gene matches: 5.

The rearrangement uses TRBV5-1 and TRBJ2-7; 11 nucleotides align to TRBD2. CDR1 is SGHRS and CDR2 is YFSETQ in the germline V gene. Trimming at V came to 4 bases and at J to 1 base, leaving 1 base not matched to a gene. The CDR3 consists of 14 residues. The DNA for the CDR3 is TGCGCCAGCAGCGGGACTAGCGGTTCCTACGAGCAGTACTTC. The encoded protein is CASSGTSGSYEQYF.

V is TRBV7-2 and J is TRBJ2-3; D is uncertain. The CDR3 contains 17 residues. V was pared by 7 bases and J by 0 bases, with 20 bases between. The germline V gene has CDR1 SGHTA and CDR2 FQGNSA. CDR3 protein: CASKTGSLISSTDTQYF. CDR3 in DNA: TGTGCCAGCAAAACCGGTAGCTTAATCTCCAGCACAGATACGCAGTATTTT.

The CDR3 here is CASSIGGAYNEQFF. The CDR3, as DNA: TGTGCCAGTAGTATTGGGGGGGCCTACAATGAGCAGTTCTTC. The V call is TRBV19, the J call TRBJ2-1; 7 bases are shared with TRBD2. The CDR3 spans 14 residues. Per the germline V gene, CDR1 is LNHDA and CDR2 is SQIVND (reference sequence). J was trimmed by 2 bases and V by 3 bases; bases with no gene match: 1.

The J gene is TRBJ1-4, the V gene TRBV2; D is unresolved. The CDR3 spans 14 residues. Germline CDR1 SNHLY, CDR2 FYNNEI. Trimming took off 2 bases at V and 7 bases at J, with 11 bases between the two ends. This chain's CDR3 is CASSEYRSGEKLFF. The DNA of the CDR3 is TGTGCCAGCAGTGAATACCGGTCCGGTGAAAAACTGTTTTTT.

The chain joins TRBV7-2 to TRBJ1-1, with unresolved D. CDR3 length equals 12 residues. In germline, CDR1 is SGHTA, CDR2 FQGNSA. V lost 4 bases, J lost 10 bases, and 13 bases lay in between. The CDR3 here is CASSSPPGRAFF. DNA of the CDR3: TGTGCCAGCAGCTCCCCCCCCGGTCGAGCTTTCTTT. Using reference TRBV7-2 and TRBJ1-1 for the parts outside the CDR3, the full variable domain is GAGVSQSPSNKVTEKGKDVELRCDPISGHTALYWYRQSLGQGLEFLIYFQGNSAPDKSGLPSDRFSAERTGGSVSTLTIQRTQQEDSAVYLCASSSPPGRAFFGQGTRLTVV.

On this clone itself: In the same sample, other DNA sequences code for this CDR3. The rearrangement joins TRBV6-6 to TRBJ2-5; D not resolved. Between the trimmed V and J ends, which lost 0 bases and 4 bases, there was a span of 3 bases. This CDR3 has 12 residues. Germline CDR1 is MNHNY and CDR2 is SVGAGI (reference sequence). CDR3 sequence: CASSYSVETQYF. For the CDR3, the DNA is TGTGCCAGCAGTTACTCGGTAGAGACCCAGTACTTC.

This clone was counted a single time. The chain recombines TRBV28 with TRBJ1-2; tentative D call: TRBD1 (5 bases). Trimming pared 0 bases from V and 4 bases from J, leaving 9 bases between. The germline CDR1 and CDR2 sequences are MDHEN and SYDVKM. This CDR3 region has 14 residues. The DNA of the CDR3 is TGTGCCAGCAGTTTATGGCAGGGAAGCTATGGCTACACCTTC. It encodes CASSLWQGSYGYTF.

The V and J genes are TRBV18 and TRBJ2-6, with unresolved D. The germline gives CDR1 KGHSH, CDR2 LQKENI. Trimming pared 2 bases from V and 0 bases from J, leaving 11 bases between. The CDR3 is 17 amino acids. In DNA form, the CDR3 reads TGTGCCAGCTCACCAATCGGTTTCAACTCTGGGGCCAACGTCCTGACTTTC. As protein: CASSPIGFNSGANVLTF.

This clone was recorded once. The chain links TRBV5-4 to TRBJ2-2; TRBD2 matches 12 bases. With 3 bases clipped from V and 4 bases from J, the junction kept 4 bases outside the gene matches. CDR1 and CDR2 from the germline V gene are SGHNT and YYREEE (reference sequence). The CDR3 totals 16 residues. The CDR3 DNA follows: TGTGCCAGCAGCTATAGACTAGCGGGGGCCACCGGGGAGCTGTTTTTT. This encodes CASSYRLAGATGELFF.

V usage is TRBV29-1 and J usage is TRBJ1-1, with D unresolved. This CDR3 is built from 12 residues. Trimming shortened V by 7 bases and J by 3 bases, and 12 bases separated the two germline ends. Germline loops: CDR1 SQVTM, CDR2 ANQGSEA. DNA of the CDR3: TGCAGCGCCTCAGAATTGCACACTGAAGCTTTCTTT. It is translated as CSASELHTEAFF.

J is TRBJ1-1 and V is TRBV2, with TRBD1 as a possible D gene (5 bases). The CDR3 runs to 13 residues. Germline V gives CDR1 SNHLY, CDR2 FYNNEI. Trimming took off 5 bases at V and 1 base at J, with 8 bases between the two ends. Written as DNA, the CDR3 is TGTGCCAGCAGTCAAGGACAGAACACTGAAGCTTTCTTT. Protein: CASSQGQNTEAFF.

V gene TRBV19 combines with J gene TRBJ2-1, with TRBD1 identical over 8 bases. CDR3 length: 16 amino acids. After removal of 4 bases from V and 0 bases from J, the junction contained 5 bases not matched to a gene. CDR1 is LNHDA and CDR2 is SQIVND in the germline V gene (reference sequence). CDR3 in amino acids: CASSTRQGSSYNEQFF. CDR3 nucleotides: TGTGCCAGTAGTACTAGACAGGGGAGCTCCTACAATGAGCAGTTCTTC.

The V call is TRBV5-1, the J call TRBJ2-1; D not resolved. This CDR3 is built from 14 residues. Deletions cut 0 bases from V and 10 bases from J, with 14 bases between. Germline V gene sequence: CDR1 SGHRS, CDR2 YFSETQ. For the CDR3, the DNA is TGCGCCAGCAGCTTGGGACCGCAACAAGGGGAGCAGTTCTTC. Its translation: CASSLGPQQGEQFF.

A few counts support this clone. The chain is built from TRBV6-5 and TRBJ1-6; D gene unclear. V was shortened by 5 bases and J by 0 bases, with 8 bases between the two germline ends. The germline gives CDR1 MNHEY, CDR2 SVGAGI. This CDR3 has 15 amino acids. The CDR3 spells CASSLGSSYNSPLHF. Here the CDR3 DNA reads TGTGCCAGCAGTCTGGGGAGCTCCTATAATTCACCCCTCCACTTT.

The chain carries TRBV27 and TRBJ1-2; no clear D gene. V was trimmed by 5 bases and J by 2 bases, leaving 15 bases between them. Germline values: CDR1 MNHEY, CDR2 SMNVEV (reference sequence). The CDR3 runs to 15 residues. CDR3 amino acids: CASSPQANRNYGYTF. The CDR3 bases are TGTGCCAGCAGTCCTCAGGCAAATCGGAACTATGGCTACACCTTC.

The gene calls are TRBV4-1 and TRBJ2-5; 11 nucleotides line up with TRBD2. The trim removed 1 base at V and 9 bases at J, leaving 7 bases unmatched. CDR1 and CDR2 (germline): MGHRA, YSYEKL. The CDR3 spans 15 residues. DNA for the CDR3: TGCGCCAGCAGCCAAGGACTAGCGGGGACCGGGGCCCAGTACTTC. It codes for CASSQGLAGTGAQYF.

The V gene is TRBV5-1, the J gene TRBJ2-7; TRBD1 agrees at 9 bases. V shed 3 bases and J 5 bases; nucleotides not matched to a gene: 6. The CDR3 has 14 amino acids. Germline lookup yields CDR1 SGHRS and CDR2 YFSETQ. The CDR3 sequence: CASSSTGGKNEQYF. The CDR3 DNA is TGCGCCAGCAGCTCTACAGGGGGCAAGAACGAGCAGTACTTC.

The rearrangement uses TRBV30 and TRBJ1-2; D possibly corresponds to TRBD1 (6 bases). Germline V lookup: CDR1 GTSNPN, CDR2 SVGIG (reference sequence). There are 14 residues in the CDR3. Trimming cost V 3 bases and J 1 base, with 12 bases left between them. The CDR3 spells CAWRGNRVNYGYTF. The DNA of the CDR3 is TGTGCCTGGAGGGGGAACAGGGTTAACTATGGCTACACCTTC. Supplemented by reference TRBV30 and TRBJ1-2, the full variable domain reads SQTIHQWPATLVQPVGSPLSLECTVEGTSNPNLYWYRQAAGRGLQLLFYSVGIGQISSEVPQNLSASRPQDRQFILSSKKLLLSDSGFYLCAWRGNRVNYGYTFGSGTRLTVV.

This sequence joins TRBV6-6 and TRBJ1-5; D is possibly TRBD1 (6 bases). CDR1 is MNHNY, CDR2 SVGAGI, per germline (reference sequence). V lost 5 bases to trimming and J lost 0 bases, with 8 bases between them. CDR3 size: 14 residues. CDR3: CASSTGSSNQPQHF. The CDR3 DNA sequence: TGTGCCAGCAGTACAGGGAGTAGCAATCAGCCCCAGCATTTT.

The chain has TRBV5-1 and TRBJ2-5; tentatively, D is TRBD1 (6 bases). This CDR3 comprises 14 residues. V gave up 0 bases and J gave up 5 bases, with 11 bases separating them. Germline-derived CDR1 and CDR2 are SGHRS and YFSETQ. CDR3 amino acids: CASSLDRVLETQYF. The CDR3 nucleotides are TGCGCCAGCAGCTTGGACAGGGTTTTGGAGACCCAGTACTTC.

The J gene is TRBJ1-4, the V gene TRBV7-8, with 7 bases matching TRBD1. This CDR3 contains 16 residues. Germline V CDR1 and CDR2: SGHVS, FQNEAQ. J was trimmed by 3 bases and V by 5 bases; bases with no gene match: 9. The CDR3 nucleotides are TGTGCCAGCAGCCCGACCTCCGGGACAGCTAATGAAAAACTGTTTTTT. This gives the protein CASSPTSGTANEKLFF.

This chain connects TRBV5-1 to TRBJ1-1; no clear D. V lost 1 base, J lost 3 bases, and 13 bases lay in between. CDR1 and CDR2 from the germline V gene are SGHRS and YFSETQ. The CDR3 is 15 amino acids. The CDR3: CASSLRGGSDTEAFF. CDR3 in DNA: TGCGCCAGCAGCTTGAGAGGAGGATCTGACACTGAAGCTTTCTTT.

In the case of this clone: A junction end diverges from the germline sequence, so it may reflect a read error. This sequence joins TRBV5-5 and TRBJ2-7; maybe TRBD2 (6 bases). This CDR3 has 11 residues. CDR1 SGHKS and CDR2 YYEKEE come from the germline V gene (reference sequence). The CDR3 nucleotides are TGTGCCAGCAGCTTGCTCGGGACTGTGCACTTC. It specifies CASSLLGTVHF.